A single sample gave rise to the 20 T cell receptor beta chains below, sequenced in a study of OX40 agonist ivuxolimab in advanced cancers. Using immunoSEQ multiplex PCR, the repertoire was profiled, and TCRdb retains in-frame clones only, with some absent. Found here are around 68,000 clones, under 95% of them singletons; the top ten hold approximately 0.99%. Material: CD4+ or CD8+ T cells sorted from blood, obtained in a trial of the OX40 agonist ivuxolimab. The source is an adult with an advanced solid tumor such as melanoma, head and neck, liver or kidney cancer.

The V gene is TRBV19, the J gene TRBJ2-4, with D perhaps matching TRBD2 (6 bases). The CDR3 loop spans 15 amino acids. V was clipped by 1 base and J by 5 bases, with 12 bases between them. Germline V gene lookup returns CDR1 LNHDA and CDR2 SQIVND (reference sequence). DNA of the CDR3: TGTGCCAGTAGTATAGGGGGGGTAGCGGAAAACATTCAGTACTTC. Translated: CASSIGGVAENIQYF.

The V call is TRBV10-3, the J call TRBJ2-7, with a weak D call TRBD1 (6 bases). This CDR3 is 13 amino acids long. Germline-derived CDR1 and CDR2 are ENHRY and SYGVKD. V shed 7 bases and J shed 0 bases, with 10 bases lying between them. The CDR3 nucleotides read TGTGCCATCACCCCGGACAGCTCCTACGAGCAGTACTTC. Its protein is CAITPDSSYEQYF.

This chain links TRBV19 with TRBJ2-2; TRBD1 aligns across 7 bases. The CDR3 has 14 residues. The germline gives CDR1 LNHDA, CDR2 SQIVND (reference sequence). Germline trimming cut 8 bases from V and 5 bases from J; bases unmatched to any gene: 8. The CDR3 sequence is CASLDRVGTGELFF. DNA for the CDR3: TGTGCCAGTCTAGACAGGGTGGGGACCGGGGAGCTGTTTTTT.

V is TRBV4-1 and J is TRBJ2-3; D is unclear. Germline loops: CDR1 MGHRA, CDR2 YSYEKL. Between the trimmed V and J ends, which lost 2 bases and 4 bases, there was a span of 16 bases. The CDR3 is 16 amino acids. CDR3 protein: CASSQLQTSRPDTQYF. CDR3 DNA: TGCGCCAGCAGCCAACTACAAACGTCCAGGCCAGATACGCAGTATTTT.

V and J are TRBV11-2 and TRBJ2-7; unclear D gene. The CDR3 is made up of 13 amino acids. The ends were cut back, 1 base at V and 8 bases at J, with 12 bases in the middle. Per germline, CDR1 SGHAT and CDR2 FQNNGV. The CDR3 coding sequence is TGTGCCAGCAGCTTAGTTGCCGGCGGACAGCAGTACTTC. Encoded protein: CASSLVAGGQQYF.

The V and J genes are TRBV6-5 and TRBJ1-6; 7 bases map to TRBD1. After removal of 5 bases from V and 7 bases from J, the junction contained 5 bases not matched to a gene. The CDR3 is 14 residues long. The V gene's germline CDR1 is MNHEY and CDR2 SVGAGI. This CDR3 is CASSPRDSNSPLHF. CDR3 nucleotides: TGTGCCAGCAGTCCCCGGGACAGCAATTCACCCCTCCACTTT.

The gene calls are TRBV5-1 and TRBJ1-1; D is unclear. The germline V gene encodes CDR1 SGHRS and CDR2 YFSETQ. V lost 4 bases and J lost 4, with 14 bases in between. The CDR3 runs 14 residues. The DNA for the CDR3 is TGCGCCAGCAGCCCTGATCGCCAGAGCACTGAAGCTTTCTTT. Translating gives CASSPDRQSTEAFF.

The rearrangement uses TRBV15 and TRBJ2-1; 9 bases agree with TRBD2. The CDR3 covers 15 residues. The V gene end was trimmed by 0 bases and the J gene end by 10 bases; junction bases not matched to a gene: 7. CDR1 is LNHNV, CDR2 YYDKDF, per germline (reference sequence). The CDR3 spells CATSREPAGGLEQFF. The DNA for the CDR3 is TGTGCCACCAGCAGAGAGCCAGCGGGGGGCCTCGAGCAGTTCTTC.

This clone was counted between two and nine times. The CDR3 loop reads CASTPSGGRTEAFF. CDR3 DNA: TGTGCCAGCACTCCCTCGGGGGGAAGGACTGAAGCTTTCTTT. The chain carries TRBV5-4 and TRBJ1-1, with a weak D call TRBD1 (5 bases). Trimming stripped 6 bases from V and 5 bases from J, with 17 bases between. This CDR3 contains 14 residues. The germline gives CDR1 SGHNT, CDR2 YYREEE (reference sequence).

The chain couples TRBV19 to TRBJ2-6; 7 nucleotides align to TRBD2. Losses at the gene ends were 7 bases for V and 0 bases for J; bases not matched to a gene: 12. The germline CDR1 and CDR2 sequences are LNHDA and SQIVND (reference sequence). The CDR3 contains 18 residues. CDR3 bases: TGTGCCAGTACCAAGAGGACCACTAGCGACTCTGGGGCCAACGTCCTGACTTTC. It is translated as CASTKRTTSDSGANVLTF.

The chain employs TRBV6-1 and TRBJ1-2; 9 bases are shared with TRBD1. From germline, CDR1 is MNHNS and CDR2 SASEGT. The CDR3 length is 13 residues. V lost 5 bases and J lost 4; bases outside the gene matches: 2. The CDR3 region has the DNA TGTGCCAGCAGTCGGACAGGGGCCTATGGCTACACCTTC. This encodes CASSRTGAYGYTF.

This sequence joins TRBV5-1 and TRBJ2-6, with D tentatively TRBD2 (7 bases). CDR3 length: 16 residues. Germline V gene sequence: CDR1 SGHRS, CDR2 YFSETQ. Trimming left V 4 bases short and J 7 bases short, with 18 bases between. DNA for the CDR3: TGCGCCAGCAGCCAATCGGGGGGCGTAATTGCCAACGTCCTGACTTTC. This codes for CASSQSGGVIANVLTF.

This chain uses TRBV6-1 with TRBJ1-5, with no clear D. The germline V gene has CDR1 MNHNS and CDR2 SASEGT. CDR3 size: 15 residues. V was shortened by 3 bases and J by 1 base, with 10 bases between the two germline ends. The chain's CDR3 is CASSELRRSNQPQHF. The CDR3 bases are TGTGCCAGCAGTGAGCTACGACGGAGCAATCAGCCCCAGCATTTT.

The gene calls are TRBV5-1 and TRBJ2-7, with TRBD2 matching 15 bases. The CDR3 length is 17 residues. The germline V gene encodes CDR1 SGHRS and CDR2 YFSETQ. With 4 bases clipped from V and 0 bases from J, the junction kept 5 bases outside the gene matches. The CDR3 DNA sequence: TGCGCCAGCAGCGTCCCGGGACTAGCGGGGGGCTCCTACGAGCAGTACTTC. Its protein is CASSVPGLAGGSYEQYF.

This chain uses TRBV7-3 with TRBJ1-1; D gene unclear. Deletions cut 5 bases from V and 1 base from J, with 8 bases between. The CDR3 runs to 13 residues. CDR1 is SGHTA, CDR2 FQGTGA, per germline. The CDR3 DNA follows: TGTGCCAGCAGCCAACAACAGAACACTGAAGCTTTCTTT. Translating it yields CASSQQQNTEAFF.

CDR3 bases: TGTGCCAGCAGCTTTGGAGTGGCGGGGGGATCAGATACGCAGTATTTT. Protein: CASSFGVAGGSDTQYF. The genes are TRBV7-6 and TRBJ2-3; TRBD2 aligns across 8 bases. Germline V gives CDR1 SGHVS, CDR2 FNYEAQ. CDR3 size: 16 residues. The V segment lost 3 bases and the J segment 4 bases; nucleotides outside the gene matches: 9.

This chain links TRBV5-8 with TRBJ2-3, with a weak D call TRBD2 (8 bases). Trimming cost V 4 bases and J 9 bases, with 30 bases left between them. Germline-derived CDR1 and CDR2 are SGHTS and YDEGEE. The CDR3 consists of 18 residues. The CDR3 DNA reads TGTGCCAGCAGCCCACAGACAGGGAGCGGGAGAGGTTATAGCACGCAGTATTTT. This translates into CASSPQTGSGRGYSTQYF.

With respect to this clone: The same CDR3 arises from other DNA sequences in this sample as well. V usage is TRBV27 and J usage is TRBJ1-1; D may be TRBD1 (5 bases). Germline loops: CDR1 MNHEY, CDR2 SMNVEV (reference sequence). V was trimmed by 2 bases and J by 1 base, leaving 8 bases between them. CDR3 length: 14 amino acids. The CDR3 bases are TGTGCCAGCAGTTTACCAGGGAGGAACACTGAAGCTTTCTTT. This encodes CASSLPGRNTEAFF.

This clone turned up a few times. The chain employs TRBV14 and TRBJ2-7; TRBD2 matches at 10 bases. The V gene end was trimmed by 7 bases and the J gene end by 3 bases; junction bases not matched to a gene: 6. CDR3 length: 14 residues. Germline CDR1 is SGHDN and CDR2 is FVKESK. The CDR3 bases are TGTGCCAGCATTGTAGCTAGCGGGAGCTACGAGCAGTACTTC. Its protein product is CASIVASGSYEQYF.

The V and J genes are TRBV9 and TRBJ2-5; possibly TRBD2 for D (6 bases). The length of the CDR3 is 13 residues. Germline V lookup: CDR1 SGDLS, CDR2 YYNGEE. V shed 5 bases and J shed 5 bases, with 13 bases lying between them. Here the CDR3 reads CASSPSVVETQYF. The CDR3 nucleotides read TGTGCCAGCAGTCCTAGCGTGGTCGAGACCCAGTACTTC.